The clone carrying this T cell receptor beta chain was counted many times. Its antigen is not identified. The sample comes from a study of human T cells and chemical hapten exposure. Study-wide points: While controls formed fewer of them, expanded TCRs formed significantly more large CDR3 similarity clusters.

The J segment lost 5 bases and the V segment lost 5 bases, leaving 10 bases of the junction unmatched. CDR1 is SGHTA, CDR2 FQGNSA, per germline. The CDR3 sequence is 17 residues long. MiXCR, run by TCRdb on the RACE reads, gives a single entry per CDR3 protein. The repertoire consists of 95,000 to 150,000 distinct CDR3 sequences, with about 11% occurring once and the leading ten covering 2% to 2.5%. Time point meaning: patch test 3, about 24 weeks after DPC sensitization. Specified treatment: therapeutic diphenylcyclopropenone sensitization with weekly scalp DPC. This sequence was found in a woman between 45 and 65 years old with alopecia areata. Some clones in this sample may be carry-over from other donors' samples. The material was whole blood, obtained in connection with sensitization to the hapten diphenylcyclopropenone (DPC). This sequence joins TRBV7-2 and TRBJ2-3; 13 bases fit TRBD2. CDR3 sequence reads: CASSLRLAGGSRDTQYF. CDR3 nucleotide sequence: TGTGCCAGCAGCCTGAGACTAGCGGGAGGCTCAAGAGATACGCAGTATTTT.